Each of the 29 T cell receptor beta chains below was sequenced from the same sample in a study of T cells in Graves' hyperthyroidism and ophthalmopathy. The TCR beta CDR3 regions underwent amplification using RNA transcripts as the source. A first-round RT-PCR of the TCR CDR3 used the HTBI primer set. TCRdb itself ran the multiplex PCR reads through MiXCR, one entry per CDR3 protein. Of 550,000 to 700,000 distinct CDR3 sequences listed, 14% to 15% are singletons. Sequenced material: blood. These receptors were taken from a woman between 40 and 50 years old with Graves' ophthalmopathy.

This clonotype was detected ten times or more. The chain recombines TRBV12-3 or TRBV12-4 with TRBJ2-7, with 8 bases identical to TRBD2. The CDR3 covers 15 residues. V dropped 3 bases and J dropped 0; count of bases not matched to a gene: 4. The CDR3 reads CASSFKAGVSYEQYF. CDR3 sequence (DNA): TGTGCCAGCAGTTTTAAAGCGGGAGTCTCCTACGAGCAGTACTTC.

This clonotype has just a few counts. V usage is TRBV20-1 and J usage is TRBJ1-2; 8 positions agree with TRBD1. The V and J ends lost 0 bases and 6 bases, in that order; junction bases with no gene match: 9. The CDR3 spans 15 residues. Germline V gene lookup returns CDR1 DFQATT and CDR2 SNEGSKA (reference sequence). CDR3 in DNA: TGCAGTGCTAGAGATAGGACAGGGATCAACCATGGCTACACCTTC. It specifies CSARDRTGINHGYTF.

This clonotype was seen many times. The V call is TRBV11-2, the J call TRBJ1-1, with D uncertain. V lost 0 bases and J lost 3, with 11 bases in between. The CDR3 length is 15 residues. From germline, CDR1 is SGHAT and CDR2 FQNNGV. The CDR3 spells CASSLDPGVYTEAFF. In nucleotides, the CDR3 is TGTGCCAGCAGCTTAGATCCTGGGGTGTACACTGAAGCTTTCTTT.

This clonotype was seen ten or more times. The CDR3 DNA reads TGTGCCAGCAGAAAAGCGGCGGGACTAGCGGGTACGGGGGAGCTGTTTTTT. Translating gives CASRKAAGLAGTGELFF. This chain connects TRBV6-1 to TRBJ2-2, with 12 bases aligning to TRBD2. Germline V CDR1 and CDR2: MNHNS, SASEGT. J gave up 8 bases and V 6 bases, and 13 bases lay outside the gene matches. The CDR3 totals 17 residues.

In its sample, this clonotype was seen many times. The V gene is TRBV7-9, the J gene TRBJ1-1, with 9 bases fitting TRBD1. V lost 5 bases and J lost 4; bases outside the gene matches: 5. The CDR3 loop spans 14 amino acids. The germline CDR1 and CDR2 sequences are SEHNR and FQNEAQ (reference sequence). CDR3: CASSAGQGFTEAFF. The CDR3 DNA reads TGTGCCAGCAGCGCAGGACAGGGGTTCACTGAAGCTTTCTTT.

This chain connects TRBV6-1 to TRBJ2-5; D is possibly TRBD1 (5 bases). Per the germline V gene, CDR1 is MNHNS and CDR2 is SASEGT. Trimming removed 3 bases at V and 5 bases at J, with 13 bases between. This CDR3 contains 14 residues. DNA for the CDR3: TGTGCCAGCAGTGAGGGGCGGATGGGGGAGACCCAGTACTTC. Amino acid sequence: CASSEGRMGETQYF.

J is TRBJ2-7 and V is TRBV9; D tentatively fits TRBD1 or TRBD2 (6 bases each). Germline-derived CDR1 and CDR2 are SGDLS and YYNGEE. The CDR3 spans 16 residues. Trimming removed 3 bases at V and 1 base at J, with 17 bases between. The CDR3 region has the DNA TGTGCCAGCAGCGCGTGGGGGCAGGGAGGTTCCTACGAGCAGTACTTC. It specifies CASSAWGQGGSYEQYF.

At least ten counts were recorded for this clonotype. The rearrangement uses TRBV28 and TRBJ2-2; 8 bases line up with TRBD2. V shed 6 bases and J 8 bases; nucleotides not matched to a gene: 8. This CDR3 has 14 amino acids. The V gene's germline CDR1 is MDHEN and CDR2 SYDVKM. The CDR3, as DNA: TGTGCCAGCAGAATTGTGGCGGGAGGTGGGGAGCTGTTTTTT. Translation gives CASRIVAGGGELFF.

This chain uses TRBV3-1 with TRBJ2-7; D is perhaps TRBD1 or TRBD2 (5 bases each). This CDR3 is 15 amino acids long. Per the germline V gene, CDR1 is LGHDT and CDR2 is YNNKEL (reference sequence). V lost 1 base and J 6 bases, leaving 16 bases between the germline ends. CDR3 nucleotide sequence: TGTGCCAGCAGCCAAGGGCCCTGGGCAGGGAGCGAGCAGTACTTC. This encodes CASSQGPWAGSEQYF.

This clonotype was picked up many times. V usage is TRBV11-1 and J usage is TRBJ2-7, with unresolved D. V gave up 4 bases and J gave up 0 bases, with 13 bases separating them. The CDR3 is 15 amino acids. CDR1 and CDR2 from the germline V gene are SGHAT and FQDESV (reference sequence). The CDR3 is CASSSLWAASYEQYF. In DNA form, the CDR3 reads TGTGCCAGCAGCTCCCTTTGGGCAGCCTCCTACGAGCAGTACTTC.

The chain couples TRBV27 to TRBJ1-5; D unresolved. The V and J ends lost 6 bases and 7 bases respectively, with 16 bases between them. The V gene's germline CDR1 is MNHEY and CDR2 SMNVEV (reference sequence). This CDR3 has 14 residues. The CDR3 DNA follows: TGTGCCAGCAGCCAAAACTGGATCCAACAGCCCCAGCATTTT. Protein product: CASSQNWIQQPQHF.

The chain has TRBV4-2 and TRBJ2-2; 11 bases map to TRBD1. Unmatched junction bases numbered 17, after V lost 0 bases and J lost 8 bases. This CDR3 has 20 residues. CDR1 is LGHNA and CDR2 is YNFKEQ in the germline V gene. CDR3 loop: CASSQDSFRTGQGAYGELFF. The DNA for the CDR3 is TGTGCCAGCAGCCAAGATTCCTTCCGGACCGGACAGGGGGCGTATGGGGAGCTGTTTTTT.

Many counts were recorded for this clonotype. The genes are TRBV12-3 or TRBV12-4 and TRBJ2-5, with 13 bases aligning to TRBD2. CDR3 size: 19 residues. Trimming took 1 base from V and 6 from J; bases not matched to a gene: 14. This CDR3 reads CASSLVLTSGRTNGKTQYF. In DNA, the CDR3 is TGTGCCAGCAGTTTAGTCCTGACTAGCGGGAGGACAAACGGGAAGACCCAGTACTTC.

There are many counts of this clonotype. The gene calls are TRBV12-3 or TRBV12-4 and TRBJ1-1; D not resolved. Trimming took off 2 bases at V and 1 base at J, with 8 bases between the two ends. The CDR3 length is 14 residues. Here the CDR3 reads CASSLFPANTEAFF. CDR3 coding DNA: TGTGCCAGCAGTTTATTTCCGGCGAACACTGAAGCTTTCTTT.

This clonotype was detected only a few times. In DNA, the CDR3 is TGTGCCAGCTCCTCGTGGGGGGGCACCGGGGAGCTGTTTTTT. It specifies CASSSWGGTGELFF. J is TRBJ2-2 and V is TRBV27; 7 nucleotides match TRBD2. This CDR3 is built from 14 residues. J lost 4 bases, V lost 8 bases, and 7 bases had no gene match. Looked up from germline, CDR1 is MNHEY and CDR2 is SMNVEV (reference sequence).

This clonotype was observed many times. The chain has TRBV28 and TRBJ2-7; 7 bases are a match to TRBD2. Germline CDR1 reads MDHEN; CDR2 reads SYDVKM. V shed 8 bases and J 5 bases; nucleotides not matched to a gene: 12. This CDR3 is 14 amino acids long. CDR3: CASFSPGEGHEQYF. The CDR3 DNA sequence: TGTGCCAGCTTCTCCCCCGGGGAGGGGCACGAGCAGTACTTC.

In its sample, this clonotype was seen many times. The chain joins TRBV29-1 to TRBJ1-1; D possibly corresponds to TRBD1 (5 bases). The length of the CDR3 is 12 residues. CDR1 and CDR2 from the germline V gene are SQVTM and ANQGSEA. Trimming removed 4 bases from V and 3 bases from J, with 9 bases in between. The CDR3, as DNA: TGCAGCGTTGGCCCGGGACACACTGAAGCTTTCTTT. Protein sequence: CSVGPGHTEAFF.

In its sample, this clonotype was seen many times. The V gene is TRBV2, the J gene TRBJ2-5, with a tentative D call TRBD1 (6 bases). Trimming took off 6 bases at V and 3 bases at J, with 8 bases between the two ends. Germline V CDR1 and CDR2: SNHLY, FYNNEI. The CDR3 length is 12 residues. In nucleotides, the CDR3 is TGTGCCAGCAGGGGGGCGGAAGAGACCCAGTACTTC. Translation gives CASRGAEETQYF. The entire variable domain, with the rest obtained from reference TRBV2 and TRBJ2-5, is as follows: EPEVTQTPSHQVTQMGQEVILRCVPISNHLYFYWYRQILGQKVEFLVSFYNNEISEKSEIFDDQFSVERPDGSNFTLKIRSTKLEDSAMYFCASRGAEETQYFGPGTRLLVL.

This clonotype was seen at least ten times. The chain couples TRBV11-2 to TRBJ2-5; TRBD1 or TRBD2 may be the D gene (5 bases each). The CDR3 has 15 residues. V was clipped by 3 bases and J by 2 bases, with 13 bases between them. From germline, CDR1 is SGHAT and CDR2 FQNNGV. The CDR3 DNA reads as TGTGCCAGCAGCTTGATACTAGGGGAACAAGAGACCCAGTACTTC. Its translation: CASSLILGEQETQYF.

This clonotype occurred many times. The genes are TRBV20-1 and TRBJ1-2; D not certain. Trimming removed 1 base at V and 5 bases at J, with 20 bases between. This CDR3 spans 16 amino acids. Germline V lookup: CDR1 DFQATT, CDR2 SNEGSKA (reference sequence). The chain's CDR3 is CSARAMDGSTEYGYTF. CDR3 coding DNA: TGCAGTGCTAGAGCGATGGACGGATCAACGGAGTATGGCTACACCTTC.

This clonotype has ten or more counts. The chain uses TRBV7-2 and TRBJ2-5, with D possibly TRBD2 on 6 matching bases. V was pared by 1 base and J by 2 bases, with 14 bases between. CDR3 length: 16 residues. Germline V gene sequence: CDR1 SGHTA, CDR2 FQGNSA. As DNA, the CDR3 is TGTGCCAGCAGCTTAGTTCCCGGGAGAGGGCAAGAGACCCAGTACTTC. Translated: CASSLVPGRGQETQYF.

This clonotype was detected ten times or more. This may stem from a read error, because a much larger clone lies one nucleotide away. The V gene is TRBV11-2, the J gene TRBJ1-2; D is unclear. The CDR3 runs to 12 residues. The germline gives CDR1 SGHAT, CDR2 FQNNGV. CDR3 sequence: CVSSLERLGYTF. Written as DNA, the CDR3 is TGTGTCAGCAGCTTAGAGCGGTTGGGCTACACCTTC.

This clonotype was detected ten times or more. The rearrangement uses TRBV28 and TRBJ1-5; tentatively, D is TRBD1 (5 bases). The V gene lost 4 bases and the J gene lost 2 bases, with 15 bases spanning the gap. Germline CDR1 is MDHEN and CDR2 is SYDVKM. There are 16 residues in the CDR3. The CDR3 here is CASSYPRVSGNQPQHF. In nucleotides, the CDR3 is TGTGCCAGCAGTTACCCCAGGGTGAGTGGCAATCAGCCCCAGCATTTT.

This clonotype occurred a few times. The rearrangement joins TRBV30 to TRBJ2-2, with D tentatively TRBD2 (5 bases). The V gene's germline CDR1 is GTSNPN and CDR2 SVGIG (reference sequence). V gave up 4 bases and J gave up 3 bases, with 6 bases separating them. The CDR3 consists of 12 residues. In DNA, the CDR3 is TGTGCCTGGACGGACTACACCGGGGAGCTGTTTTTT. This sequence encodes CAWTDYTGELFF.

This clonotype has at least ten counts. The chain combines TRBV7-3 with TRBJ2-2; the match to TRBD2 covers 13 bases. Germline CDR1 reads SGHTA; CDR2 reads FQGTGA. V shed 0 bases and J 6 bases; nucleotides not matched to a gene: 1. This CDR3 has 16 amino acids. DNA of the CDR3: TGTGCCAGCAGCTTAACGGGACTAGCGGGATCCGGGGAGCTGTTTTTT. Its translation is CASSLTGLAGSGELFF.

The sample holds many counts of this clonotype. The CDR3 loop reads CASSLTGTSGSDPFF. The CDR3 bases are TGTGCCAGCAGTCTCACCGGGACTAGCGGGAGTGATCCGTTCTTC. This sequence joins TRBV2 and TRBJ2-1; 14 bases are a match to TRBD2. CDR1 SNHLY and CDR2 FYNNEI come from the germline V gene. V shed 5 bases and J 15 bases; nucleotides not matched to a gene: 12. The CDR3 consists of 15 residues.

This clonotype was detected many times. CDR3 sequence (DNA): TGTGCCAGCAGCTTAGCCAACAGGGATGGCTACACCTTC. Its translation: CASSLANRDGYTF. V gene TRBV7-9 combines with J gene TRBJ1-2, with TRBD1 as a possible D gene (6 bases). Germline lookup yields CDR1 SEHNR and CDR2 FQNEAQ (reference sequence). This CDR3 region has 13 residues. V lost 0 bases, J lost 6 bases, and 8 bases lay in between. Looking up the rest from reference TRBV7-9 and TRBJ1-2 gives the full variable domain: DTGVSQNPRHKITKRGQNVTFRCDPISEHNRLYWYRQTLGQGPEFLTYFQNEAQLEKSRLLSDRFSAERPKGSFSTLEIQRTEQGDSAMYLCASSLANRDGYTFGSGTRLTVV.

This clonotype has only a few counts. The rearrangement links TRBV4-2 to TRBJ2-2; 10 nucleotides line up with TRBD2. The trim removed 1 base at V and 1 base at J, leaving 0 bases unmatched. CDR3 length equals 16 residues. The germline V gene has CDR1 LGHNA and CDR2 YNFKEQ. CDR3 residues: CASSQGTSGNTGELFF. The CDR3 bases are TGTGCCAGCAGCCAAGGGACTAGCGGGAACACCGGGGAGCTGTTTTTT.

In this sample, this clonotype turned up many times. The junction departs from germline at one end; a sequencing error may be responsible. V and J are TRBV7-9 and TRBJ1-1; perhaps TRBD1 as D (5 bases). Germline loops: CDR1 SEHNR, CDR2 FQNEAQ (reference sequence). This CDR3 region has 14 residues. This chain's CDR3 is CASSFGPGNAEAFF. Here the CDR3 DNA reads TGTGCCAGCAGCTTTGGTCCAGGGAACGCTGAAGCTTTCTTT.